The 21 T cell receptor beta chains listed next were all sequenced from one sample in a study of cytomegalovirus exposure and HLA in healthy donors (dated by TCRdb to between 2016 and 2019). The library was produced with the immunoSEQ multiplex PCR assay. For the multiplex PCR, a mixture combining 60 forward primers for TCR Vbeta segments and 13 reverse primers for TCR Jbeta segments was used. Held by TCRdb, this immuneACCESS table contains in-frame sequences only and omits some clones. Under half of the omission traces to an unresolved V gene where checked; the cause of the rest is unknown. The sample contains about 180,000 clones, 77% of them found a single time. The ten largest clones take up approximately 1.4% of the sample. Sequences were obtained from PBMCs. Receptors were obtained from a man aged 18 to 30 in good health and CMV-seronegative.

The chain is built from TRBV4-2 and TRBJ2-7; D remains unclear. V lost 4 bases to trimming and J lost 4 bases, with 14 bases between them. From germline, CDR1 is LGHNA and CDR2 YNFKEQ. CDR3 length: 14 amino acids. CDR3 residues: CASSPKIDGYEQYF. The CDR3 coding sequence is TGTGCCAGCAGCCCGAAAATCGACGGGTACGAGCAGTACTTC.

CDR3 loop: CASSATGTANTEAFF. DNA for the CDR3: TGTGCCAGTAGCGCGACCGGGACAGCGAACACTGAAGCTTTCTTT. The chain combines TRBV19 with TRBJ1-1; TRBD1 matches 7 bases. This CDR3 has 15 residues. Germline assignment: CDR1 LNHDA and CDR2 SQIVND (reference sequence). The V and J ends lost 6 bases and 1 base, in that order; junction bases with no gene match: 8.

The rearrangement joins TRBV2 to TRBJ2-5; D might be TRBD2 (5 bases). This CDR3 has 12 residues. Germline V gene data show CDR1 as SNHLY and CDR2 as FYNNEI. The ends were cut back, 7 bases at V and 4 bases at J, with 10 bases in the middle. CDR3 in amino acids: CASTTRRETQYF. CDR3 sequence (DNA): TGTGCCAGCACCACTAGGAGAGAGACCCAGTACTTC.

The chain couples TRBV14 to TRBJ2-1, with TRBD2 matching over 14 bases. CDR3 length: 17 residues. The germline CDR1 and CDR2 sequences are SGHDN and FVKESK. The J segment lost 7 bases and the V segment lost 5 bases, leaving 10 bases of the junction unmatched. CDR3 sequence (DNA): TGTGCCAGCAGCTTAGTACCGGGACTAGCGGGAGATAATGAGCAGTTCTTC. Translating it yields CASSLVPGLAGDNEQFF.

The rearrangement joins TRBV7-9 to TRBJ2-7, with TRBD2 identical over 15 bases. This CDR3 spans 15 amino acids. V was pared by 5 bases and J by 9 bases, with 8 bases of the junction left unmatched. Germline-derived CDR1 and CDR2 are SEHNR and FQNEAQ (reference sequence). The CDR3: CASSRGLAGGIGQYF. For the CDR3, the DNA is TGTGCCAGCAGCCGGGGACTAGCGGGAGGTATAGGGCAGTACTTC. The complete variable domain, with remaining parts taken from reference TRBV7-9 and TRBJ2-7, reads DTGVSQNPRHKITKRGQNVTFRCDPISEHNRLYWYRQTLGQGPEFLTYFQNEAQLEKSRLLSDRFSAERPKGSFSTLEIQRTEQGDSAMYLCASSRGLAGGIGQYFGPGTRLTVT.

V is TRBV10-1 and J is TRBJ1-5, with D possibly matching TRBD1 (5 bases). With 0 bases removed from V and 9 bases from J, the gap between germline ends came to 27 bases. The CDR3 is made up of 19 amino acids. Germline values: CDR1 WNHNN, CDR2 SYGVQD (reference sequence). The CDR3 loop reads CASSESKRRVLWEGRPQHF. In nucleotides, the CDR3 is TGCGCCAGCAGTGAGTCGAAACGCAGGGTCCTATGGGAAGGGCGGCCCCAGCATTTT.

This CDR3 is CASSWDIEETQYF. CDR3 DNA sequence: TGTGCCAGCAGCTGGGACATCGAAGAGACCCAGTACTTC. V usage is TRBV5-4 and J usage is TRBJ2-5, with a tentative D call TRBD1 (6 bases). Germline V CDR1 and CDR2: SGHNT, YYREEE (reference sequence). V gave up 3 bases and J gave up 3 bases, with 9 bases separating them. This CDR3 region has 13 residues.

The chain carries TRBV29-1 and TRBJ2-1, with a tentative D call TRBD2 (7 bases). Germline V gene sequence: CDR1 SQVTM, CDR2 ANQGSEA. V lost 4 bases and J lost 8, with 12 bases in between. The CDR3 is 12 amino acids. For the CDR3, the DNA is TGCAGCGTTGTCCGGGGGGCCTATGAGCAGTTCTTC. It codes for CSVVRGAYEQFF.

The chain uses TRBV5-5 and TRBJ1-2, with D unresolved. The CDR3 contains 14 residues. CDR1 and CDR2 from the germline V gene are SGHKS and YYEKEE (reference sequence). Trimming took 4 bases from V and 0 from J, leaving 10 bases between them. The CDR3 protein is CASSPDISNYGYTF. In nucleotides, the CDR3 is TGTGCCAGCAGCCCTGACATTTCTAACTATGGCTACACCTTC. The variable domain in full, completed from reference TRBV5-5 and TRBJ1-2, reads DAGVTQSPTHLIKTRGQQVTLRCSPISGHKSVSWYQQVLGQGPQFIFQYYEKEERGRGNFPDRFSARQFPNYSSELNVNALLLGDSALYLCASSPDISNYGYTFGSGTRLTVV.

The V call is TRBV13, the J call TRBJ2-7, with a weak D call TRBD2 (5 bases). The ends were cut back, 4 bases at V and 3 bases at J, with 13 bases in the middle. This CDR3 comprises 14 residues. Per the germline V gene, CDR1 is PRHDT and CDR2 is FYEKMQ (reference sequence). In DNA, the CDR3 is TGTGCCAGCAGCTCCGGTGTCGGGGACTACGAGCAGTACTTC. Translation gives CASSSGVGDYEQYF.

V is TRBV7-9 and J is TRBJ1-2; D call uncertain. The CDR3 consists of 13 residues. The V end was cut by 4 bases, the J end by 6 bases, with 12 bases between. In germline, CDR1 is SEHNR, CDR2 FQNEAQ (reference sequence). This CDR3 reads CASSSVAVNGYTF. CDR3 in DNA: TGTGCCAGCAGCTCAGTCGCGGTCAATGGCTACACCTTC.

This clone was detected a few times. The chain carries TRBV6-5 and TRBJ2-1, with no clear D. The CDR3 spans 16 residues. Germline V gives CDR1 MNHEY, CDR2 SVGAGI. Trimming stripped 0 bases from V and 4 bases from J, with 13 bases between. Here the CDR3 DNA reads TGTGCCAGCAGTTACTCGGGCACACACCTATACAATGAGCAGTTCTTC. This gives the protein CASSYSGTHLYNEQFF.

V gene TRBV19 combines with J gene TRBJ1-1, with TRBD1 matching 9 bases. CDR3 length equals 15 residues. V lost 2 bases and J lost 10; bases outside the gene matches: 11. CDR1 and CDR2 from the germline V gene are LNHDA and SQIVND (reference sequence). The CDR3 sequence is CASSITGTGSIVAFF. Written as DNA, the CDR3 is TGTGCCAGTAGTATAACCGGGACAGGGAGTATTGTAGCTTTCTTT.

This rearrangement joins TRBV9 to TRBJ2-3, with 7 bases that match TRBD1. The trim removed 3 bases at V and 1 base at J, leaving 14 bases unmatched. Germline CDR1 and CDR2: SGDLS and YYNGEE. This CDR3 comprises 18 residues. The CDR3 loop is CASSEGPSTGVRTDTQYF. CDR3 coding DNA: TGTGCCAGCAGCGAGGGGCCATCAACAGGGGTACGCACAGATACGCAGTATTTT. Complete variable domain (other parts from reference TRBV9 and TRBJ2-3): DSGVTQTPKHLITATGQRVTLRCSPRSGDLSVYWYQQSLDQGLQFLIQYYNGEERAKGNILERFSAQQFPDLHSELNLSSLELGDSALYFCASSEGPSTGVRTDTQYFGPGTRLTVL.

This clone was observed once. Other DNA sequences in the same sample also yield this CDR3. The chain combines TRBV7-9 with TRBJ2-1; 8 bases match TRBD2. The CDR3 consists of 13 residues. CDR1 and CDR2 from the germline V gene are SEHNR and FQNEAQ (reference sequence). The junction had 3 bases not matched to a gene; V was cut back by 1 base and J by 10 bases. The CDR3 spells CASSLESSGEQFF. CDR3 bases: TGTGCCAGCAGCTTAGAGTCTAGCGGGGAGCAGTTCTTC.

This clone appeared a few times. The genes are TRBV11-2 and TRBJ2-7; a weak D match, TRBD2 (5 bases). This CDR3 region has 15 residues. Per the germline V gene, CDR1 is SGHAT and CDR2 is FQNNGV. Between the trimmed V and J ends, which lost 5 bases and 7 bases, there was a span of 21 bases. CDR3 sequence reads: CASSPSNGLLEEQYF. CDR3 bases: TGTGCCAGCAGCCCGTCAAATGGGCTACTAGAAGAGCAGTACTTC.

V gene TRBV7-6 combines with J gene TRBJ2-7; 8 bases align to TRBD1. V trimming: 5 bases; J trimming: 3 bases; junction bases outside the gene matches: 6. Looked up from germline, CDR1 is SGHVS and CDR2 is FNYEAQ. The CDR3 spans 14 residues. CDR3 residues: CASSPRTGFYEQYF. Written as DNA, the CDR3 is TGTGCCAGCAGCCCCCGGACAGGGTTCTACGAGCAGTACTTC.

CDR3 protein: CASSYRDAYEQYF. DNA for the CDR3: TGTGCCAGCAGTTACCGGGATGCCTACGAGCAGTACTTC. The rearrangement links TRBV27 to TRBJ2-7, with a possible D match to TRBD2 (5 bases). Trimming left V 4 bases short and J 2 bases short, with 9 bases between. This CDR3 comprises 13 residues. Per the germline V gene, CDR1 is MNHEY and CDR2 is SMNVEV (reference sequence).

V gene TRBV30 combines with J gene TRBJ2-3; D possibly corresponds to TRBD1 (6 bases). Looked up from germline, CDR1 is GTSNPN and CDR2 is SVGIG (reference sequence). This CDR3 has 12 residues. V was trimmed by 4 bases and J by 7 bases, leaving 12 bases between them. The CDR3 DNA reads as TGTGCCTGGAATTCGGACAGCCATACGCAGTATTTT. It yields the protein CAWNSDSHTQYF.

The rearrangement uses TRBV11-3 and TRBJ1-2; TRBD1 might be the D (5 bases). V was clipped by 1 base and J by 8 bases, with 11 bases between them. Germline loops: CDR1 SGHNT, CDR2 YENEEA. The length of the CDR3 is 13 residues. DNA for the CDR3: TGTGCCAGCAGCTTAGGGGGGGTGGCCGGCTACACCTTC. It yields the protein CASSLGGVAGYTF.

The chain joins TRBV14 to TRBJ1-1, with D perhaps matching TRBD1 (6 bases). CDR3 size: 15 residues. Germline values: CDR1 SGHDN, CDR2 FVKESK. Trimming stripped 4 bases from V and 6 bases from J, with 18 bases between. The CDR3, as DNA: TGTGCCAGCAGCCCTAAATACAGGGAGTGGGCTGAAGCTTTCTTT. It codes for CASSPKYREWAEAFF.